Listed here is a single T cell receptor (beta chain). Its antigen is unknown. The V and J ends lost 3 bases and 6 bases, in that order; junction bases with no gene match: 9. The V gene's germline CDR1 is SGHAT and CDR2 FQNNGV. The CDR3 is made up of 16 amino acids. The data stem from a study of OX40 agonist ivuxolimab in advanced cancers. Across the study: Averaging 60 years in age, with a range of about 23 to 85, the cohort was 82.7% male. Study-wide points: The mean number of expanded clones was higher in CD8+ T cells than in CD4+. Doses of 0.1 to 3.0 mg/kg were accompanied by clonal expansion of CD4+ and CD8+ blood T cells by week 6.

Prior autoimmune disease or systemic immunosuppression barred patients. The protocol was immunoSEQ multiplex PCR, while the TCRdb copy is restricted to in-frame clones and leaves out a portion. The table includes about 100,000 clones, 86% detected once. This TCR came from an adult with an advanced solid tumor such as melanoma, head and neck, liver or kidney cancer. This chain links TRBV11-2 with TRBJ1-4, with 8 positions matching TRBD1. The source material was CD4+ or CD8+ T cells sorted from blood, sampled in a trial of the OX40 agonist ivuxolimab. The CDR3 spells CASSLVLTGGDEKLFF. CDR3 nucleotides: TGTGCCAGCAGCTTGGTACTCACAGGGGGGGATGAAAAACTGTTTTTT.